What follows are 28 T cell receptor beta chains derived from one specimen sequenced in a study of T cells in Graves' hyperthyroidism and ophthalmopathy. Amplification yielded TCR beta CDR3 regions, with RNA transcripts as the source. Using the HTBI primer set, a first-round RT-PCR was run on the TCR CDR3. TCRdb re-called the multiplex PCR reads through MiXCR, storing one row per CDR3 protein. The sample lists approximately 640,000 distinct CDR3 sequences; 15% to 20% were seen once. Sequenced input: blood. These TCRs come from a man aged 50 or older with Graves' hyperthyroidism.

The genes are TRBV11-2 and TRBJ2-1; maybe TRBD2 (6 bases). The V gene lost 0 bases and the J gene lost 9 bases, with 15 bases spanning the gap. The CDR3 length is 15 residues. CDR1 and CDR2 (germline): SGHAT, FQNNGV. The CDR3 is CASSLDGGSRGEQFF. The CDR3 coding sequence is TGTGCCAGCAGCTTAGATGGGGGGTCTCGGGGTGAGCAGTTCTTC.

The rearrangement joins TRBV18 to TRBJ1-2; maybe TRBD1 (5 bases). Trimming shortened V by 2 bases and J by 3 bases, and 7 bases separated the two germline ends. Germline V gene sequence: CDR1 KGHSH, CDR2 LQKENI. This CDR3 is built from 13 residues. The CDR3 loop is CASSPGHDYGYTF. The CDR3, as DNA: TGTGCCAGCTCACCAGGACACGACTATGGCTACACCTTC.

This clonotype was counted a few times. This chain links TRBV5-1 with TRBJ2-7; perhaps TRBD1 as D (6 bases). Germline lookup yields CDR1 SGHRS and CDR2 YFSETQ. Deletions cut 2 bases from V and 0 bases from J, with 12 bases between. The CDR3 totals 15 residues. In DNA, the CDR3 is TGCGCCAGCAGCTTTCTCGGGACAACCTCCTACGAGCAGTACTTC. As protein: CASSFLGTTSYEQYF.

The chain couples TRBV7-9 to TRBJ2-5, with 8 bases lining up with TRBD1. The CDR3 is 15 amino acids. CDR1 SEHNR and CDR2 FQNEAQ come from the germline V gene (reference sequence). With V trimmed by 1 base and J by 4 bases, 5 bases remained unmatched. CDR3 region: CASSLVGQGSETQYF. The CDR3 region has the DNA TGTGCCAGCAGCTTAGTTGGACAGGGTTCAGAGACCCAGTACTTC.

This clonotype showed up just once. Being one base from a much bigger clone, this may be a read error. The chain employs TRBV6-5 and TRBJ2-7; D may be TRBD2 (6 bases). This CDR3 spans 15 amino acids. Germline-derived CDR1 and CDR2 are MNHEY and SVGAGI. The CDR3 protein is CASSYFSGPTYVQYF. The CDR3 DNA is TGTGCCAGCAGTTACTTCAGCGGGCCTACCTACGTGCAGTACTTC.

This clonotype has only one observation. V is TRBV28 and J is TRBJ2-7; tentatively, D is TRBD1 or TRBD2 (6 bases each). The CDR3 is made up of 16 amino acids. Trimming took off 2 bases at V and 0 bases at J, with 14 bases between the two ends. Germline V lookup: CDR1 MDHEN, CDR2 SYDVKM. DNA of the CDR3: TGTGCCAGCAGTTTAGGCAGGGGAGGATTCTCCTACGAGCAGTACTTC. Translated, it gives CASSLGRGGFSYEQYF.

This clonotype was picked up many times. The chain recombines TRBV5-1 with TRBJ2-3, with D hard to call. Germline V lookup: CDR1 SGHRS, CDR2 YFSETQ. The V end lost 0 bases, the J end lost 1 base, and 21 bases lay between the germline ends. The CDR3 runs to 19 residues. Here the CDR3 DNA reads TGCGCCAGCAGCTTGGTATCCGGTTCTTGGCAGTCTCGCACAGATACGCAGTATTTT. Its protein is CASSLVSGSWQSRTDTQYF.

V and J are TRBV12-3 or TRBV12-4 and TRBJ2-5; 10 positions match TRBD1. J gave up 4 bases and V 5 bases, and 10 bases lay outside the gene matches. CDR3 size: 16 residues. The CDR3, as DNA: TGTGCCAGCAGTCCCTCCCGGGACAGGGGCCGAGAGACCCAGTACTTC. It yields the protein CASSPSRDRGRETQYF.

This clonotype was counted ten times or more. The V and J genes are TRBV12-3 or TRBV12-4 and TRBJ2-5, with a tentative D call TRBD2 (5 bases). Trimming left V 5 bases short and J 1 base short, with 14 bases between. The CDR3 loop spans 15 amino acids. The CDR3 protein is CASSRLTILQETQYF. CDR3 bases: TGTGCCAGCAGTCGCTTGACTATACTCCAAGAGACCCAGTACTTC.

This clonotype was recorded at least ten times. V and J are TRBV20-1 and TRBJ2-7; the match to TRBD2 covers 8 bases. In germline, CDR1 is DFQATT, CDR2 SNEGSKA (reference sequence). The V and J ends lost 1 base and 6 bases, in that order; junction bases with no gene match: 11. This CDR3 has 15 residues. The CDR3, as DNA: TGCAGTGCTAGAGCGTCGACTAGCGATTACAGCGAGCAGTACTTC. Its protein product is CSARASTSDYSEQYF.

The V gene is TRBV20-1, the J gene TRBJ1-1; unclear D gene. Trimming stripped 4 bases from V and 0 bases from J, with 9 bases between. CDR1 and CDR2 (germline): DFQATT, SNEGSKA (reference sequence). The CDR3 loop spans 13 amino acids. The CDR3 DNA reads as TGCAGTGCTACAGAAGATATGAACACTGAAGCTTTCTTT. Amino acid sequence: CSATEDMNTEAFF.

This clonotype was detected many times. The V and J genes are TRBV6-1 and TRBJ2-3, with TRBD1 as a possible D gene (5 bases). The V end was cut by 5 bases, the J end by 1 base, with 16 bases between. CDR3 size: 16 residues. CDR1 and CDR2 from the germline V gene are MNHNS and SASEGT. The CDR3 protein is CASSSTTVRGTDTQYF. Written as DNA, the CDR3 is TGTGCCAGCAGTTCTACGACAGTTAGGGGCACAGATACGCAGTATTTT.

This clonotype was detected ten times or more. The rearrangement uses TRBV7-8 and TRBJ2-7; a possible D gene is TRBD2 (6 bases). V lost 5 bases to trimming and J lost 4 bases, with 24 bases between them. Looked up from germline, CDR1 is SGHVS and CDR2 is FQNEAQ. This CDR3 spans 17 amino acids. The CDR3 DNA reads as TGTGCCAGCAGCGTAACGGTCGGAGGGACTGGGATGTACGAGCAGTACTTC. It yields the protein CASSVTVGGTGMYEQYF.

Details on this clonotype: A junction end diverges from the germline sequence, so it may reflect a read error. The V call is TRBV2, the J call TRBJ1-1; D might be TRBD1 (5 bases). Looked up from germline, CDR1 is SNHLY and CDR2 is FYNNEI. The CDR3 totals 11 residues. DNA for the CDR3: TGTACCAGCATTAGGGGCCCTGAAGCTTCCTTT. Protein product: CTSIRGPEASF.

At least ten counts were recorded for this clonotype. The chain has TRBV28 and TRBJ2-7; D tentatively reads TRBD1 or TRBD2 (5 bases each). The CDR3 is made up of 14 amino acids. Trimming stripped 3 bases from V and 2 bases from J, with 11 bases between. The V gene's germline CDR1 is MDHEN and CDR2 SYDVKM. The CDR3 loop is CASSFGAPTYEQYF. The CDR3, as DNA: TGTGCCAGCAGTTTCGGGGCCCCTACCTACGAGCAGTACTTC.

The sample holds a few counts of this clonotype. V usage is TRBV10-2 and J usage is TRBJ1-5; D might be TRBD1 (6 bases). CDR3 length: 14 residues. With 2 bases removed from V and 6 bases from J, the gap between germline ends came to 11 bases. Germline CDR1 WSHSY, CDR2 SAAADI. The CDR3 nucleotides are TGCGCCAGCAGTGAGGCTGCGGGGGCTCAGCCCCAGCATTTT. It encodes CASSEAAGAQPQHF.

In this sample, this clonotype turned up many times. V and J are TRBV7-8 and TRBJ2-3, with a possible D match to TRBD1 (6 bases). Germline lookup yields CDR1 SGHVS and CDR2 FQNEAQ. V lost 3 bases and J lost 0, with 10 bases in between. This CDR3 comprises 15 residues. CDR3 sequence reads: CASSFGQPSTDTQYF. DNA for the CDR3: TGTGCCAGCAGCTTCGGACAGCCTAGCACAGATACGCAGTATTTT.

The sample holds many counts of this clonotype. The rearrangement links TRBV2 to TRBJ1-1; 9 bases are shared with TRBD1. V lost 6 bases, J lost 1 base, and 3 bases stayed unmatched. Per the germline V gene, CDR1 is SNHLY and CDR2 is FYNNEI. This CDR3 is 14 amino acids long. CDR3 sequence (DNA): TGTGCCAGCAGGTTACAGGGGGCGAACACTGAAGCTTTCTTT. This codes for CASRLQGANTEAFF. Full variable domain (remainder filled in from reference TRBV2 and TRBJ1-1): EPEVTQTPSHQVTQMGQEVILRCVPISNHLYFYWYRQILGQKVEFLVSFYNNEISEKSEIFDDQFSVERPDGSNFTLKIRSTKLEDSAMYFCASRLQGANTEAFFGQGTRLTVV.

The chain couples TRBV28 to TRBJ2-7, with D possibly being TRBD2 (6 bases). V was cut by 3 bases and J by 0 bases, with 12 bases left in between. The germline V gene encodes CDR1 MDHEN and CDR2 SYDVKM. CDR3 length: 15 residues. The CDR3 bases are TGTGCCAGCAGTTTTACGGGAGACCTCTCCTACGAGCAGTACTTC. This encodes CASSFTGDLSYEQYF. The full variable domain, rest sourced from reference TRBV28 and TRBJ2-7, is DVKVTQSSRYLVKRTGEKVFLECVQDMDHENMFWYRQDPGLGLRLIYFSYDVKMKEKGDIPEGYSVSREKKERFSLILESASTNQTSMYLCASSFTGDLSYEQYFGPGTRLTVT.

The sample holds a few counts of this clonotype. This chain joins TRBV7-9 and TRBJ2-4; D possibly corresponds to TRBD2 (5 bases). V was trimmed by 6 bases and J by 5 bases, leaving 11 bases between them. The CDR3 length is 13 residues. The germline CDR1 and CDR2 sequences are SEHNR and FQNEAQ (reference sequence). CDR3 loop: CASRAGNQNIQYF. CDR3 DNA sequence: TGTGCCAGCAGGGCCGGGAATCAAAACATTCAGTACTTC.

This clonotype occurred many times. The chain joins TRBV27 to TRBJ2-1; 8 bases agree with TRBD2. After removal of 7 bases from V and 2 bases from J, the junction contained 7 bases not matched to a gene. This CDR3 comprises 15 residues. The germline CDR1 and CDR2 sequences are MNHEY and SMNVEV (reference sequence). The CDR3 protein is CASNKSGRPYNEQFF. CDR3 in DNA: TGTGCCAGCAATAAAAGCGGGAGACCCTACAATGAGCAGTTCTTC.

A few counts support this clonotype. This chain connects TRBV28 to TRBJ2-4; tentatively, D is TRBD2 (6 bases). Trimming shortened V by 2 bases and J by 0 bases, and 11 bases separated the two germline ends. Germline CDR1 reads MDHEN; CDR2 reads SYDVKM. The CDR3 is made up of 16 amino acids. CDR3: CASSLLASLAKNIQYF. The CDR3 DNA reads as TGTGCCAGCAGTTTACTAGCGAGCCTAGCCAAAAACATTCAGTACTTC.

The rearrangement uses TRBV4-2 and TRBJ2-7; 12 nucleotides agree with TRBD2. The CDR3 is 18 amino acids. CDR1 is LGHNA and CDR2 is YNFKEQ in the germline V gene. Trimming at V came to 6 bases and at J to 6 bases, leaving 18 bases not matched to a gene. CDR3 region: CASRVSGTSGSETLEQYF. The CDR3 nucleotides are TGTGCCAGCAGGGTCTCCGGGACTAGCGGGTCCGAAACTCTCGAGCAGTACTTC.

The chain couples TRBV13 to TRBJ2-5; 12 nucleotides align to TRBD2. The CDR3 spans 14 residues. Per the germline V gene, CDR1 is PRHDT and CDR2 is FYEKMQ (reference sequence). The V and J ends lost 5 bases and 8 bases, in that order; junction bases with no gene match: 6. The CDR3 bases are TGTGCCAGCAGCAGCCGACTAGCGGGAGTAACCCAGTACTTC. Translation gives CASSSRLAGVTQYF.

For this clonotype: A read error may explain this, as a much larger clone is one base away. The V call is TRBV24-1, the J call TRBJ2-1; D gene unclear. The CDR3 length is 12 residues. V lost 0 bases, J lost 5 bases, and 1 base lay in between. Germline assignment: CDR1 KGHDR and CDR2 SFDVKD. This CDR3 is CATSDLDNEQFF. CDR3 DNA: TGTGCCACCAGTGATTTGGACAATGAGCAGTTCTTC.

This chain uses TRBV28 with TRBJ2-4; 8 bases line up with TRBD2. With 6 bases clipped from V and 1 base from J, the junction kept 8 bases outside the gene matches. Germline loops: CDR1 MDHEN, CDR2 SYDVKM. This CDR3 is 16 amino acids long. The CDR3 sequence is CASSPGGAWAKNIQYF. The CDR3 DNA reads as TGTGCCAGCAGCCCGGGGGGGGCATGGGCCAAAAACATTCAGTACTTC.

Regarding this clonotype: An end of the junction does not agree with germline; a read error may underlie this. The chain's CDR3 is CASSLTPGGSTQAQHF. The CDR3 region has the DNA TGTGCCAGCAGCCTTACTCCCGGGGGGTCCACTCAGGCCCAGCATTTT. The V gene is TRBV7-8, the J gene TRBJ1-5; D is possibly TRBD1 (5 bases). Germline lookup yields CDR1 SGHVS and CDR2 FQNEAQ. The CDR3 loop spans 16 amino acids.

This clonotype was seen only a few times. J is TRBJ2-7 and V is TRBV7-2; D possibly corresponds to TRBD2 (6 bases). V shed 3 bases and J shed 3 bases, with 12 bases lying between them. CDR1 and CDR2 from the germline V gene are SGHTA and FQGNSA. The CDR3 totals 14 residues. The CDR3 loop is CASSFTGAGYEQYF. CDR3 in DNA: TGTGCCAGCAGCTTTACGGGAGCAGGCTACGAGCAGTACTTC. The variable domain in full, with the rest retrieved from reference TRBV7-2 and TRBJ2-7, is GAGVSQSPSNKVTEKGKDVELRCDPISGHTALYWYRQSLGQGLEFLIYFQGNSAPDKSGLPSDRFSAERTGGSVSTLTIQRTQQEDSAVYLCASSFTGAGYEQYFGPGTRLTVT.